This TCR beta chain was found in a study of chemoradiotherapy in HPV16-positive cancers. Assay: immunoSEQ multiplex PCR; the TCRdb copy retains only in-frame clones and omits some. The sample has about 66,000 clones; roughly 86% are singletons. The CDR3 consists of 15 residues. With 2 bases removed from V and 0 bases from J, the gap between germline ends came to 6 bases. The V gene's germline CDR1 is SGHRS and CDR2 YFSETQ. This TCR was sampled from a human donor with HPV-associated anogenital cancer. The V gene is TRBV5-1, the J gene TRBJ2-6; TRBD1 is a possible D gene (5 bases). This sample comprised blood, obtained from a patient who underwent chemoradiotherapy. CDR3 sequence (DNA): TGCGCCAGCAGCTTAGACAGCTCTGGGGCCAACGTCCTGACTTTC. It specifies CASSLDSSGANVLTF.